This T cell receptor beta chain was profiled in a study of T cell responses to AZD1222 COVID-19 vaccine. On the study more broadly: Second-dose timings of about 4 or about 12 weeks were pooled.

The method was immunoSEQ multiplex PCR; TCRdb's version includes in-frame clones alone and lacks a portion of them. The repertoire has 150,000 or so clones, about 90% of them found once; the top ten carry around 1.3%. The CDR3 totals 12 residues. Trimming took off 6 bases at V and 4 bases at J, with 7 bases between the two ends. Germline CDR1 is MNHNS and CDR2 is SASEGT. The clonotype originates from an adult in good health. The chain recombines TRBV6-1 with TRBJ1-3; D gene ambiguous. Sample: peripheral blood, taken on day 0 of AZD1222 vaccination. The CDR3 nucleotides are TGTGCCAGCAGCCCCCAAGGAAACACCATATATTTT. Its protein product is CASSPQGNTIYF.